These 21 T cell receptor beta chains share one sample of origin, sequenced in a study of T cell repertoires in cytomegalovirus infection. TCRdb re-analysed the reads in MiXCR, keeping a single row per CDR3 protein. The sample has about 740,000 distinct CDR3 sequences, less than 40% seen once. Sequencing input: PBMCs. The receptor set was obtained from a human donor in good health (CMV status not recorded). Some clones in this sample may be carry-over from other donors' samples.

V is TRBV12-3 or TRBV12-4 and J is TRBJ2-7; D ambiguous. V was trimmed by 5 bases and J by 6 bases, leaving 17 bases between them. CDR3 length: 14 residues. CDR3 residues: CASSATSAGPEQYF. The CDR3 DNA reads TGTGCCAGCAGTGCTACGAGCGCAGGTCCCGAGCAGTACTTC.

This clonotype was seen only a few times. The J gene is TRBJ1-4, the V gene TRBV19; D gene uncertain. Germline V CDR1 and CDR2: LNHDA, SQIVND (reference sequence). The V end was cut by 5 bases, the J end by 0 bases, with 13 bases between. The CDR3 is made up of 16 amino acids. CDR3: CASSADRLATNEKLFF. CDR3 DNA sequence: TGTGCCAGTAGTGCCGACCGACTTGCAACTAATGAAAAACTGTTTTTT.

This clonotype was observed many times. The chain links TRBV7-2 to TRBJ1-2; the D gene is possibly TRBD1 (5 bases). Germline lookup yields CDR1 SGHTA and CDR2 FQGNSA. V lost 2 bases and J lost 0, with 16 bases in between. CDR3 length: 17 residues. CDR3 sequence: CASSLSSQTGPNYGYTF. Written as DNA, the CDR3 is TGTGCCAGCAGCTTATCGTCTCAAACAGGCCCTAACTATGGCTACACCTTC. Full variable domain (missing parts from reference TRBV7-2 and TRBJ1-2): GAGVSQSPSNKVTEKGKDVELRCDPISGHTALYWYRQSLGQGLEFLIYFQGNSAPDKSGLPSDRFSAERTGGSVSTLTIQRTQQEDSAVYLCASSLSSQTGPNYGYTFGSGTRLTVV.

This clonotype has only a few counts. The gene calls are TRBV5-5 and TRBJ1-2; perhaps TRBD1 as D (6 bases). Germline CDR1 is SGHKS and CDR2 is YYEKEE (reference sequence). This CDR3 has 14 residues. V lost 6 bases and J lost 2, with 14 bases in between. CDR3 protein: CASTPQGRNYGYTF. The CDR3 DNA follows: TGTGCCAGCACCCCCCAGGGGCGGAACTATGGCTACACCTTC.

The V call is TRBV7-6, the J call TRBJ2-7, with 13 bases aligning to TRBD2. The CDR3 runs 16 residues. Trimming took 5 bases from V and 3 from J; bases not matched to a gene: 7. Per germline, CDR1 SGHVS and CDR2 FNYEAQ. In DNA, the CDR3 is TGTGCCAGCAGCCCGGGACTAGCGGGGCGATACTACGAGCAGTACTTC. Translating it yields CASSPGLAGRYYEQYF.

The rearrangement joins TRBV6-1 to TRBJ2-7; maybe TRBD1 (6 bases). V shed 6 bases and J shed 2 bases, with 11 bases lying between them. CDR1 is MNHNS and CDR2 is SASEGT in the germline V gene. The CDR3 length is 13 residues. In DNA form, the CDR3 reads TGTGCCAGCAGCGGACAGCGAACCTACGAGCAGTACTTC. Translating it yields CASSGQRTYEQYF.

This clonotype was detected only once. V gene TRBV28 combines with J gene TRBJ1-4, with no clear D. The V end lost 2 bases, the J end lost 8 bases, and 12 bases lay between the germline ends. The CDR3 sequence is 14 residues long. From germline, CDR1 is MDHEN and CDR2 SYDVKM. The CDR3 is CASSLRLGGEKLFF. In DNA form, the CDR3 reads TGTGCCAGCAGTTTAAGGCTGGGAGGCGAAAAACTGTTTTTT.

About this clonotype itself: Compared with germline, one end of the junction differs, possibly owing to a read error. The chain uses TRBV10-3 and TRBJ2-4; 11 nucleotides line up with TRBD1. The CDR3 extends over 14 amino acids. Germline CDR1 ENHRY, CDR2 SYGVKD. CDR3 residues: CAISPGTGGNIEYF. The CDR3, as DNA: TGTGCCATCAGTCCCGGGACAGGGGGAAACATTGAGTACTTC.

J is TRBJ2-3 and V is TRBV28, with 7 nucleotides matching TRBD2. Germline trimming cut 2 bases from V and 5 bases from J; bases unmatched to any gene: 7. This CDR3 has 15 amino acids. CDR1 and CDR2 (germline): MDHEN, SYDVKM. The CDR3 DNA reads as TGTGCCAGCAGTTTAGGGGGGAGGGCGATAGATACGCAGTATTTT. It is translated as CASSLGGRAIDTQYF.

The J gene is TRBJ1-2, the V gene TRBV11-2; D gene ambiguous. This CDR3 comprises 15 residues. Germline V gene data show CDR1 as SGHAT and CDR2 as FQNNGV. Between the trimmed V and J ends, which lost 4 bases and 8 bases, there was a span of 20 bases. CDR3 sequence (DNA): TGTGCCAGCAGCTCCACGCAAGTTGTGAGGTCCGGCTACACCTTC. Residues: CASSSTQVVRSGYTF.

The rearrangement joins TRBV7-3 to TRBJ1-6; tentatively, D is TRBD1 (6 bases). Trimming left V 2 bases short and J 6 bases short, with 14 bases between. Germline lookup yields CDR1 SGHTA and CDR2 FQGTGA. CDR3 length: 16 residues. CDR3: CASSLRAGAGNSPLHF. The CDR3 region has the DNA TGTGCCAGCAGCTTACGTGCAGGGGCGGGTAATTCACCCCTCCACTTT.

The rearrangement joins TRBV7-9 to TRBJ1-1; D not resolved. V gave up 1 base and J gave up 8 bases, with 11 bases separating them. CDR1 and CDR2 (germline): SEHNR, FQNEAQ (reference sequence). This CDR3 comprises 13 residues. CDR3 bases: TGTGCCAGCAGCTTAGTCAAAGGCCGAGAAGCTTTCTTT. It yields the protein CASSLVKGREAFF. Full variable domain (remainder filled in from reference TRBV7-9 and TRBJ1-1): DTGVSQNPRHKITKRGQNVTFRCDPISEHNRLYWYRQTLGQGPEFLTYFQNEAQLEKSRLLSDRFSAERPKGSFSTLEIQRTEQGDSAMYLCASSLVKGREAFFGQGTRLTVV.

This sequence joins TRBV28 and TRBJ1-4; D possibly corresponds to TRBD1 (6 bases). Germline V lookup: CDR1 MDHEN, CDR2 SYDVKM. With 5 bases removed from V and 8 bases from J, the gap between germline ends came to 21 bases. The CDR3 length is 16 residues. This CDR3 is CASSVYRVGLLEKLFF. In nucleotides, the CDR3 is TGTGCCAGCAGTGTATACAGGGTTGGGCTATTAGAAAAACTGTTTTTT.

CDR3 DNA sequence: TGCAGCGTTGAAACTAGCGTCTCCTACGAGCAGTACTTC. The encoded protein is CSVETSVSYEQYF. The chain is built from TRBV29-1 and TRBJ2-7; 7 bases align to TRBD2. V lost 2 bases and J lost 0; bases outside the gene matches: 1. The CDR3 is 13 amino acids. The germline V gene encodes CDR1 SQVTM and CDR2 ANQGSEA.

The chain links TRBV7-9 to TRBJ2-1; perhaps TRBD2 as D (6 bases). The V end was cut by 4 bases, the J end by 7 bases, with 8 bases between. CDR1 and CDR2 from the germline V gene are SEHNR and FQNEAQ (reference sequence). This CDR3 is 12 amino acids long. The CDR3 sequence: CASSSRGNEQFF. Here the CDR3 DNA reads TGTGCCAGCAGCTCACGGGGGAATGAGCAGTTCTTC.

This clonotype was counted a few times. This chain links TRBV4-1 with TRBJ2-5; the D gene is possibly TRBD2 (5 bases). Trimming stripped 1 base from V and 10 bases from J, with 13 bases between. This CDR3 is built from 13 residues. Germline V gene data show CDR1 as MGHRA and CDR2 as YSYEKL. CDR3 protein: CASSQVGGADQYF. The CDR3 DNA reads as TGCGCCAGCAGCCAAGTCGGCGGAGCGGACCAGTACTTC.

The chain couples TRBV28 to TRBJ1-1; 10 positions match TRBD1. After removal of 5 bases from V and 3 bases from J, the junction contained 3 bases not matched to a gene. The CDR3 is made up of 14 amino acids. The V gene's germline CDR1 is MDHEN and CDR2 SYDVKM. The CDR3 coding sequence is TGTGCCAGCAGTCTGACAGGGGGCTACACTGAAGCTTTCTTT. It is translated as CASSLTGGYTEAFF.

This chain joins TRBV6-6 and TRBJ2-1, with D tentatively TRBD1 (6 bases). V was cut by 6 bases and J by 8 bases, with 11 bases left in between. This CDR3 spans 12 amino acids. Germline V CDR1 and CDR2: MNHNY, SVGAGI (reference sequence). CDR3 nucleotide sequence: TGTGCCAGCAGGGAACAGGGCGATGAGCAGTTCTTC. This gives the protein CASREQGDEQFF.

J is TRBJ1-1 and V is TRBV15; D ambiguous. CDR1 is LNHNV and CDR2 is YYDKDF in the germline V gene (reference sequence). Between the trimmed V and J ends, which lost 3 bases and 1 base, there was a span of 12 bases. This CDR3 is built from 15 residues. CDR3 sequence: CATSRGTTANTEAFF. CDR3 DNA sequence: TGTGCCACCAGCAGGGGAACTACTGCGAACACTGAAGCTTTCTTT.

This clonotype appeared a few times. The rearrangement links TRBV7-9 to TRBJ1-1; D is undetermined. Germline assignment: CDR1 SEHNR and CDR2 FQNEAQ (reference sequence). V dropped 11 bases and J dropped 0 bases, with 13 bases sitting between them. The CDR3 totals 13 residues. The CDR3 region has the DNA TGTGCCGAAACAACGTCAGTGAACACTGAAGCTTTCTTT. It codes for CAETTSVNTEAFF. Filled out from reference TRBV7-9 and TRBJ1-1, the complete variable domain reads DTGVSQNPRHKITKRGQNVTFRCDPISEHNRLYWYRQTLGQGPEFLTYFQNEAQLEKSRLLSDRFSAERPKGSFSTLEIQRTEQGDSAMYLCAETTSVNTEAFFGQGTRLTVV.

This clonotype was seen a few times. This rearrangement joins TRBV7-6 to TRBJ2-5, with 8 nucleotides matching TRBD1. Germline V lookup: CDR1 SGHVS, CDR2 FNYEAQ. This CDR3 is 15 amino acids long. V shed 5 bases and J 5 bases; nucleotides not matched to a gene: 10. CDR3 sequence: CASSPSSRGRETQYF. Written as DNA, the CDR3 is TGTGCCAGCAGCCCCTCCAGCAGGGGGCGGGAGACCCAGTACTTC.